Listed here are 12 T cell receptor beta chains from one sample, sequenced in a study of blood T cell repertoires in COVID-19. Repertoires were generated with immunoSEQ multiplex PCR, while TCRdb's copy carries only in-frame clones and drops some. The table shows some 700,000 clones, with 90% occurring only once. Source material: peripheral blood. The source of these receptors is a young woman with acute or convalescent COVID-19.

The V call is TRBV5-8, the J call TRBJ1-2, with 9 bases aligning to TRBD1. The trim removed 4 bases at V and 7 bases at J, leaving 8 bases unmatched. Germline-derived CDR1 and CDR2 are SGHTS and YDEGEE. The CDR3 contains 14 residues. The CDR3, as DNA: TGTGCCAGCAGCCGAGGGACAGGGTTTCGTGGCTACACCTTC. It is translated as CASSRGTGFRGYTF. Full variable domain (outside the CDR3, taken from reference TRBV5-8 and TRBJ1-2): EAGVTQSPTHLIKTRGQQATLRCSPISGHTSVYWYQQALGLGLQFLLWYDEGEERNRGNFPPRFSGRQFPNYSSELNVNALELEDSALYLCASSRGTGFRGYTFGSGTRLTVV.

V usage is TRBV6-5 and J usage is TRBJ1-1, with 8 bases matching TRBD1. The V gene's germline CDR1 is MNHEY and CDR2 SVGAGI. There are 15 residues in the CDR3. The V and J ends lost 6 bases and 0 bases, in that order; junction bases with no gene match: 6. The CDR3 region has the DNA TGTGCCAGCAGCCCGCCGACAGGGGTGAACACTGAAGCTTTCTTT. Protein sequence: CASSPPTGVNTEAFF.

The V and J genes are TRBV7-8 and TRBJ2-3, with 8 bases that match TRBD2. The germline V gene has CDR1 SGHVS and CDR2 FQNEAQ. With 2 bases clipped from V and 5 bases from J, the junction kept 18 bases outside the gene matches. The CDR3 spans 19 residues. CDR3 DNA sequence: TGTGCCAGCAGCTTACGGGTTTTGGCGGGGGGACTATGGGAAGATACGCAGTATTTT. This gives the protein CASSLRVLAGGLWEDTQYF.

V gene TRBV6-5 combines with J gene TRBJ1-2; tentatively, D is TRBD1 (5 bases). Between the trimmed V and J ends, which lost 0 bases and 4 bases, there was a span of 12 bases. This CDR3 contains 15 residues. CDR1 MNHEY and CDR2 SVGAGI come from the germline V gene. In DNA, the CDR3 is TGTGCCAGCAGTTACTCGGTAACAGGCTTCTATGGCTACACCTTC. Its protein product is CASSYSVTGFYGYTF.

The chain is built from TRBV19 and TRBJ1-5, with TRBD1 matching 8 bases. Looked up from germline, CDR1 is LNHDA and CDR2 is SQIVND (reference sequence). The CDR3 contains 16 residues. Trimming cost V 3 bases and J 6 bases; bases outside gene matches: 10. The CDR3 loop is CASSISPPGTGQPQHF. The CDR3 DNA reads TGTGCCAGTAGTATTAGTCCCCCAGGGACAGGTCAGCCCCAGCATTTT. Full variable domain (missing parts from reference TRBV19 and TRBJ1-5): DGGITQSPKYLFRKEGQNVTLSCEQNLNHDAMYWYRQDPGQGLRLIYYSQIVNDFQKGDIAEGYSVSREKKESFPLTVTSAQKNPTAFYLCASSISPPGTGQPQHFGDGTRLSIL.

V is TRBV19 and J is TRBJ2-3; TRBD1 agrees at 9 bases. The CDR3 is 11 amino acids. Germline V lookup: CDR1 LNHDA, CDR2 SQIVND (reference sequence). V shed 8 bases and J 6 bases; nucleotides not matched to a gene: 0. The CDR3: CASGQGDTQYF. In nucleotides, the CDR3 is TGTGCCAGTGGACAGGGGGATACGCAGTATTTT.

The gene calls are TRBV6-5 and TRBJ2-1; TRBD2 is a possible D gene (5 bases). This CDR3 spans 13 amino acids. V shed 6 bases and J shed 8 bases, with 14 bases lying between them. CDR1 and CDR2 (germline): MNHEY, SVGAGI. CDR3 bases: TGTGCCAGCAGGGCCCGTTCGAGGGATGAGCAGTTCTTC. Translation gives CASRARSRDEQFF.

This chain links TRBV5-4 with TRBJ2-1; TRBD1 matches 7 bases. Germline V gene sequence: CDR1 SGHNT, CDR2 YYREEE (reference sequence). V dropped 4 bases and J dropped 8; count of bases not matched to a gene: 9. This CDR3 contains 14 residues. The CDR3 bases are TGTGCCAGCAGCCCAGCTGACAGGGCGTATGAGCAGTTCTTC. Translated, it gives CASSPADRAYEQFF.

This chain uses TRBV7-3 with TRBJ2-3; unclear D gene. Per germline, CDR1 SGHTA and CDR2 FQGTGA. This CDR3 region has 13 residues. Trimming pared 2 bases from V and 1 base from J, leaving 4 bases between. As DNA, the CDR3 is TGTGCCAGCAGCTTAGAGGGCACAGATACGCAGTATTTT. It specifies CASSLEGTDTQYF.

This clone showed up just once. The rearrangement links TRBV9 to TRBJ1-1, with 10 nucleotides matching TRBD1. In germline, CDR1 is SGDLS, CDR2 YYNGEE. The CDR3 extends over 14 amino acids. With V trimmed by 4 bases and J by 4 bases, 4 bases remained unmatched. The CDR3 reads CASSRGQGITEAFF. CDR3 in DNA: TGTGCCAGCAGCCGGGGACAGGGGATCACTGAAGCTTTCTTT.

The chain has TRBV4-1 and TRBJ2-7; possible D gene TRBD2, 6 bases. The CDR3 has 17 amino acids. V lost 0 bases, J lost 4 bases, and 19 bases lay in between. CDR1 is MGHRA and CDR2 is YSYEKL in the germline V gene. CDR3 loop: CASSQEVEEVGRYEQYF. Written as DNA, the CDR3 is TGCGCCAGCAGCCAAGAAGTCGAGGAGGTTGGGAGGTACGAGCAGTACTTC.

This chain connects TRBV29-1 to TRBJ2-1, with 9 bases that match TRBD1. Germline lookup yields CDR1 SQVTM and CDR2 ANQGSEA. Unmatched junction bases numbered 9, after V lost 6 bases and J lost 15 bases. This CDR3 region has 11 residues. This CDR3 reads CSVGGQGSLFF. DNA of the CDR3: TGCAGCGTGGGCGGACAGGGGTCTTTGTTCTTC.